Here is one T cell receptor (beta chain) with its context. The target antigen is unknown. The source of the sample is a study of T cells in localized non-small cell lung cancer. Study results and limitations: Uninvolved adjacent lung, not tumor, had the highest T cell clonality. The study linked higher blood T cell density to longer overall survival. Because researchers sequenced only one region of the tumor, heterogeneity is still possible.

The data were produced by immunoSEQ multiplex PCR, yet TCRdb's version contains in-frame clones alone and is incomplete. The data show around 67,000 clones, with 90% seen just once and nearly 2% held by the top ten. Germline V lookup: CDR1 SNHLY, CDR2 FYNNEI. V lost 0 bases to trimming and J lost 5 bases, with 10 bases between them. This CDR3 contains 14 residues. The rearrangement links TRBV2 to TRBJ1-2; D gene uncertain. The specimen was peripheral blood, collected before any cancer treatment. This sequence originates from a woman aged 35-75 years with stage I lung adenocarcinoma. CDR3 coding DNA: TGTGCCAGCAGTGAAGCAAGGCAGTCGTATGGCTACACCTTC. Protein product: CASSEARQSYGYTF.